Below, 3 T cell receptor beta chains from the same sample are listed, as sequenced in a study of OX40 agonist ivuxolimab in advanced cancers. TCRdb keeps only in-frame clones here, not all; method: immunoSEQ multiplex PCR. The sample records some 130,000 clones, over 75% being singletons. Sample: CD4+ or CD8+ T cells sorted from blood, taken in a trial of the OX40 agonist ivuxolimab. The receptors here all came from an adult with an advanced solid tumor such as melanoma, head and neck, liver or kidney cancer.

This clone was found once. The chain has TRBV6-6 and TRBJ1-4, with TRBD1 identical over 9 bases. V was clipped by 7 bases and J by 7 bases; unmatched bases: 10. The CDR3 totals 15 residues. Per the germline V gene, CDR1 is MNHNY and CDR2 is SVGAGI (reference sequence). The CDR3 region is CASNLGQGRAEKLFF. CDR3 sequence (DNA): TGTGCCAGCAACCTTGGACAGGGGCGGGCTGAAAAACTGTTTTTT.

This clone was seen a single time. The V and J genes are TRBV30 and TRBJ1-3; 8 positions match TRBD1. The CDR3 loop spans 15 amino acids. Germline CDR1 is GTSNPN and CDR2 is SVGIG (reference sequence). After removal of 4 bases from V and 4 bases from J, the junction contained 9 bases not matched to a gene. CDR3 protein: CAWTQVRGLGNTIYF. The CDR3 bases are TGTGCCTGGACCCAAGTCAGGGGGCTCGGAAACACCATATATTTT.

The rearrangement links TRBV18 to TRBJ2-5, with D unresolved. Germline loops: CDR1 KGHSH, CDR2 LQKENI. CDR3 size: 13 residues. V dropped 0 bases and J dropped 2 bases, with 4 bases sitting between them. CDR3 in amino acids: CASSPPTQETQYF. CDR3 sequence (DNA): TGTGCCAGCTCACCACCAACGCAAGAGACCCAGTACTTC.